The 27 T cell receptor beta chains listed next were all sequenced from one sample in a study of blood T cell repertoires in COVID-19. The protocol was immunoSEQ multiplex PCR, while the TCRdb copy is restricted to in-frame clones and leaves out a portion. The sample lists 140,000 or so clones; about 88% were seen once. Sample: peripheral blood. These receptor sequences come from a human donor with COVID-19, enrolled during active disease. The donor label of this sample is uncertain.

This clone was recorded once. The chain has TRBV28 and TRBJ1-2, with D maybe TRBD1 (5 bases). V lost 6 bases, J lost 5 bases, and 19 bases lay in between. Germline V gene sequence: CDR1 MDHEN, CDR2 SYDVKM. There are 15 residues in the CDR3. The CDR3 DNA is TGTGCCAGCAGACCTCCCGAGGCAGGGAGGTATGGCTACACCTTC. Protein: CASRPPEAGRYGYTF.

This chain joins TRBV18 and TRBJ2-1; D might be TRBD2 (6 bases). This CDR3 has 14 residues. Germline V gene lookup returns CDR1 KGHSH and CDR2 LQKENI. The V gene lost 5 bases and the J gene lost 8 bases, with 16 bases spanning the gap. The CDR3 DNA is TGTGCCAGCTCATGGAGGGAGGTGGGCGATGAGCAGTTCTTC. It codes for CASSWREVGDEQFF.

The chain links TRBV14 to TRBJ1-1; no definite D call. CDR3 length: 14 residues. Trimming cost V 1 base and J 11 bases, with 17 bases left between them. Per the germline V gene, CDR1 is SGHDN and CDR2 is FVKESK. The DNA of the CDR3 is TGTGCCAGCAGCCAAGGACACCGTAGTAGAGGGGCTTTCTTT. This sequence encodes CASSQGHRSRGAFF.

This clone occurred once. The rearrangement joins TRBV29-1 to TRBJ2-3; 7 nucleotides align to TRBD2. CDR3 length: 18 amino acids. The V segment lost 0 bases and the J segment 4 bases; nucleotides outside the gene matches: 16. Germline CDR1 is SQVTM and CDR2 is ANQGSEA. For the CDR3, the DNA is TGCAGCGTTGAAGATGGGGCGTGGGCTAGCGGCAGCCCAGATACGCAGTATTTT. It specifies CSVEDGAWASGSPDTQYF.

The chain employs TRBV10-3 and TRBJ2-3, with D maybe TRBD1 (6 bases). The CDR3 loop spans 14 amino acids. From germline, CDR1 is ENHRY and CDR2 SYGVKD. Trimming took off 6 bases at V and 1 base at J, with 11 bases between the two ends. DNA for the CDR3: TGTGCCATCAGCGGGGACACCGGCACAGATACGCAGTATTTT. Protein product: CAISGDTGTDTQYF.

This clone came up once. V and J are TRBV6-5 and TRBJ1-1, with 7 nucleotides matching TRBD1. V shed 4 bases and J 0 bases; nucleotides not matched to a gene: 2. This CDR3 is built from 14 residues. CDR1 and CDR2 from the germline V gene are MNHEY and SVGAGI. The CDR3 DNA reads TGTGCCAGCAGTTGGGGACAGATGAACACTGAAGCTTTCTTT. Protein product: CASSWGQMNTEAFF.

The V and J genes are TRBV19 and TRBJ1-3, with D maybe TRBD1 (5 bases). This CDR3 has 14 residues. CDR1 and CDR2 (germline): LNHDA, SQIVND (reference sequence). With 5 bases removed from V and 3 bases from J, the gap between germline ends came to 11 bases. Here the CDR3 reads CASSSTAFGNTIYF. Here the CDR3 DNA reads TGTGCCAGTAGTTCGACAGCGTTTGGAAACACCATATATTTT.

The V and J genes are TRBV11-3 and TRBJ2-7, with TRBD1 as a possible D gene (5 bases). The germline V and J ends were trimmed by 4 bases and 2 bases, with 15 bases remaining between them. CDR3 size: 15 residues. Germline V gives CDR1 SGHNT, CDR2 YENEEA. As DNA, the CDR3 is TGTGCCAGCAGCTCCGCGTTTTCAGGGACCTACGAGCAGTACTTC. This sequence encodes CASSSAFSGTYEQYF.

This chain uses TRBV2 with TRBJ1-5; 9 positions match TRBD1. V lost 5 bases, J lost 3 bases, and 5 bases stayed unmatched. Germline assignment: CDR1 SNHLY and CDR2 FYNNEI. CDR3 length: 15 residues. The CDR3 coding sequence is TGTGCCAGCAGTTCGACAGGGGGGAACAATCAGCCCCAGCATTTT. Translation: CASSSTGGNNQPQHF.

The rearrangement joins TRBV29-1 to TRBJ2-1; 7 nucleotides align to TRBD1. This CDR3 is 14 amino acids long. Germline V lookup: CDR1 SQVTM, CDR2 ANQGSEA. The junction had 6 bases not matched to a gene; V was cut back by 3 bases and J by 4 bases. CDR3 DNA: TGCAGCGTTGACTTTGGGGACAGATACAATGAGCAGTTCTTC. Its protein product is CSVDFGDRYNEQFF.

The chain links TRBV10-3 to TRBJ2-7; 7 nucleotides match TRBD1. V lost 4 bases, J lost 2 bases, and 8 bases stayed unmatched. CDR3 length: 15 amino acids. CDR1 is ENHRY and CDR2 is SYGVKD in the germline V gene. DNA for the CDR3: TGTGCCATCAGTGGTACTGAGGGACAGCCCTACGAGCAGTACTTC. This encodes CAISGTEGQPYEQYF.

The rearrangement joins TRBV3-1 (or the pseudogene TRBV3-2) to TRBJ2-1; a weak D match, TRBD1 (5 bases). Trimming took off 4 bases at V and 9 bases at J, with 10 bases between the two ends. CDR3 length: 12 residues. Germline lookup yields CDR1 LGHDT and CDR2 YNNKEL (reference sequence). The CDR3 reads CASSPSRGEQFF. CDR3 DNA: TGTGCCAGCAGCCCCTCTAGGGGTGAGCAGTTCTTC.

The CDR3 DNA is TGTGCCAGCTCACCTGAGGGCAGGGGCCTGTGGGGCTACACCTTC. This gives the protein CASSPEGRGLWGYTF. The chain carries TRBV18 and TRBJ1-2; tentative D call: TRBD1 (6 bases). Germline lookup yields CDR1 KGHSH and CDR2 LQKENI. Trimming removed 3 bases from V and 8 bases from J, with 19 bases in between. This CDR3 contains 15 residues.

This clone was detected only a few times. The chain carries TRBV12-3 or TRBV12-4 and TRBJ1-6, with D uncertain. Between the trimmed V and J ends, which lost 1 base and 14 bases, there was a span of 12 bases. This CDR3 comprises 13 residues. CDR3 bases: TGTGCCAGCAGTTTAGGGAGCCTGGAGGCCCTCCACTTT. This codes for CASSLGSLEALHF.

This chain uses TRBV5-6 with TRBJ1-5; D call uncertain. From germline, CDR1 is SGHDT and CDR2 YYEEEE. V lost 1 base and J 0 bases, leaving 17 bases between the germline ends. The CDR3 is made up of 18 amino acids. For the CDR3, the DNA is TGTGCCAGCAGCTTGTACTCTGCCAGCGACGGTAGCAATCAGCCCCAGCATTTT. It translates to CASSLYSASDGSNQPQHF.

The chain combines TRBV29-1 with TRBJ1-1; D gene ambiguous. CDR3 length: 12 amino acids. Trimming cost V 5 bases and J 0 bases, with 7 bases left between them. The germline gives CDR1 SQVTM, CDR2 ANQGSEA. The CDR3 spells CSVNSMNTEAFF. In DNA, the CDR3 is TGCAGCGTTAACAGCATGAACACTGAAGCTTTCTTT.

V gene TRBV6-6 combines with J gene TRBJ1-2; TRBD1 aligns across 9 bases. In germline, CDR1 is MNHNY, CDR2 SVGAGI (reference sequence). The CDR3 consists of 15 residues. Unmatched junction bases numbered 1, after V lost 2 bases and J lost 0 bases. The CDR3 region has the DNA TGTGCCAGCAGTTACAACAGGGGGCCTAACTATGGCTACACCTTC. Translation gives CASSYNRGPNYGYTF.

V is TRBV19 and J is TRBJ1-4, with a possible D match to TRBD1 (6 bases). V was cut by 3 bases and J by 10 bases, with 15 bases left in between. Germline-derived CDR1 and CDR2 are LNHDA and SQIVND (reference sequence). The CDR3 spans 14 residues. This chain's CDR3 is CASSIAPGGPKLFF. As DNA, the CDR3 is TGTGCCAGTAGTATTGCCCCCGGGGGGCCAAAACTGTTTTTT.

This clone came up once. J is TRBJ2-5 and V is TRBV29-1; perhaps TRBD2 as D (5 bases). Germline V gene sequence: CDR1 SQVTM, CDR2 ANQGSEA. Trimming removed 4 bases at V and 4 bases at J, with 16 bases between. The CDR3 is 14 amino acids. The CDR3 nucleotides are TGCAGCGTTGCAGGAGGTACGCAGAGAGAGACCCAGTACTTC. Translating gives CSVAGGTQRETQYF.

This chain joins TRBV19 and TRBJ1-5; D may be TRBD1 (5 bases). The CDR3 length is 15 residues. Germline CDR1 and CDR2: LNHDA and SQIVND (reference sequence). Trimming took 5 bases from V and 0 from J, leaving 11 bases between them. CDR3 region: CASSPWRGSNQPQHF. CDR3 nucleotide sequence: TGTGCCAGTAGTCCCTGGAGGGGTAGCAATCAGCCCCAGCATTTT.

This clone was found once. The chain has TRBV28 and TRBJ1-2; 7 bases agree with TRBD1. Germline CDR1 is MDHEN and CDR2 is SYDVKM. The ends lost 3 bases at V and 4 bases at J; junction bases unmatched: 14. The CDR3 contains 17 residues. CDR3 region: CASSFHLEGTATYGYTF. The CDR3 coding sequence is TGTGCCAGCAGTTTCCACCTTGAAGGGACAGCCACCTATGGCTACACCTTC.

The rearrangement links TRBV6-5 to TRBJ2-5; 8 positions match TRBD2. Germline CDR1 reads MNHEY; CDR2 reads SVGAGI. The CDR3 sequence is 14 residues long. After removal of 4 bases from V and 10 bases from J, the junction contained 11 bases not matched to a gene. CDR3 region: CASSSEAGVSRQYF. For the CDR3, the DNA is TGTGCCAGCAGTTCCGAAGCGGGGGTGTCCCGCCAGTACTTC.

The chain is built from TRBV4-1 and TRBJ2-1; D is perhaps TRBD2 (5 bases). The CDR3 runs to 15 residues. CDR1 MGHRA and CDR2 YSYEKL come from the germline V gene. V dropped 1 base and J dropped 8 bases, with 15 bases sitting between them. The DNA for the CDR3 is TGCGCCAGCAGCCAAGCGGGGAAAGTTGTGTATGAGCAGTTCTTC. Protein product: CASSQAGKVVYEQFF.

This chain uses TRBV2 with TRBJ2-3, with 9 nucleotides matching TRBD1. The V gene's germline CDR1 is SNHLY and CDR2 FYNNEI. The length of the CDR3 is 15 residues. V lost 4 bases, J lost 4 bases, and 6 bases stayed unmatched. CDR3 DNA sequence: TGTGCCAGCAGTGCGGGGTGGACAGGGGCAGATACGCAGTATTTT. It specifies CASSAGWTGADTQYF.

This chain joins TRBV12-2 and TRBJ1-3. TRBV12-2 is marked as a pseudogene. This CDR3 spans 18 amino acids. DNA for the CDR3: TGTGCAAGTCGCTTAGAGGGGCGGGGAGTGAGCTCTGGAAACACCATATATTTT. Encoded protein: CASRLEGRGVSSGNTIYF.

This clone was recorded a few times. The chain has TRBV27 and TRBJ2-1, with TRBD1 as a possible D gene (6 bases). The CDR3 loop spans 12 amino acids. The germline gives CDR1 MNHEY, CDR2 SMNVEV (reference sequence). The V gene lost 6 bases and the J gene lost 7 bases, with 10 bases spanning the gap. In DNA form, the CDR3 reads TGTGCCAGCAGGACAGGTTTTAATGAGCAGTTCTTC. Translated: CASRTGFNEQFF.

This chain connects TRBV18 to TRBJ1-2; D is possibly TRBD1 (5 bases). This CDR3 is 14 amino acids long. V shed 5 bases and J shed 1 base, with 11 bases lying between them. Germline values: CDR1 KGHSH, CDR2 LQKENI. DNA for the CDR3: TGTGCCAGCTCAGCAAACGGGGGTAACTATGGCTACACCTTC. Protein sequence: CASSANGGNYGYTF.